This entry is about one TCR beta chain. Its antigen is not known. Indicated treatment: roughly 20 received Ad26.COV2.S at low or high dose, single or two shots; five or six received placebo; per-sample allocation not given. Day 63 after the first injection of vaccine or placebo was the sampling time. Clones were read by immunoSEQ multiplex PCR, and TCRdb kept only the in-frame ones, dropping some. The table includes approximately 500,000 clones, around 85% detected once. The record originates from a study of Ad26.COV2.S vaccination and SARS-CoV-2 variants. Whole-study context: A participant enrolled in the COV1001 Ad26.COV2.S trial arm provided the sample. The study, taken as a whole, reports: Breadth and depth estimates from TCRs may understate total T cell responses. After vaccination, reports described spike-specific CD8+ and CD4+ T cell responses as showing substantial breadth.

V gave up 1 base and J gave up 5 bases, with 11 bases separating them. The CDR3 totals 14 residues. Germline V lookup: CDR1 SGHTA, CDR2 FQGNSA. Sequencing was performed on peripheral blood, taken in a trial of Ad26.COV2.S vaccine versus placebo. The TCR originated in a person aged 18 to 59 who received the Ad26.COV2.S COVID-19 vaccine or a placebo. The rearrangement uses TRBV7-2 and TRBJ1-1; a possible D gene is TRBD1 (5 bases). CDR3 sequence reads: CASSLGVGGTEAFF. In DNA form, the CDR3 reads TGTGCCAGCAGCTTAGGGGTGGGGGGAACTGAAGCTTTCTTT.